One and the same sample provided the 17 T cell receptor beta chains below, sequenced in a study of blood T cell repertoires in COVID-19. Assay used: immunoSEQ multiplex PCR; TCRdb lists only in-frame clones, some missing. The repertoire holds 87,000 or so clones, with more than 75% as singletons. Sample: peripheral blood. The receptors originated from a man aged 35 to 55 with acute or convalescent COVID-19.

The chain couples TRBV19 to TRBJ2-2; 10 bases map to TRBD1. Trimming cost V 5 bases and J 6 bases; bases outside gene matches: 12. Germline V CDR1 and CDR2: LNHDA, SQIVND (reference sequence). The CDR3 loop spans 17 amino acids. The CDR3 here is CASSAPRDRGFPGELFF. The CDR3, as DNA: TGTGCCAGTAGTGCCCCGAGGGACAGGGGCTTCCCCGGGGAGCTGTTTTTT.

This sequence joins TRBV10-3 and TRBJ1-5; D might be TRBD1 (6 bases). V was shortened by 3 bases and J by 1 base, with 10 bases between the two germline ends. CDR3 length: 15 residues. Germline CDR1 ENHRY, CDR2 SYGVKD. DNA of the CDR3: TGTGCCATCAGTGATTCCGGGACAAGCAATCAGCCCCAGCATTTT. Translation gives CAISDSGTSNQPQHF.

The V and J genes are TRBV7-2 and TRBJ1-6; TRBD1 matches 8 bases. Trimming took 4 bases from V and 11 from J; bases not matched to a gene: 4. The CDR3 length is 13 residues. Germline V gene sequence: CDR1 SGHTA, CDR2 FQGNSA. This CDR3 is CASSSGQGAPLHF. The DNA of the CDR3 is TGTGCCAGCAGCTCCGGACAGGGTGCACCCCTCCACTTT.

The chain has TRBV21-1 and TRBJ2-7; the D segment call TRBD2 is taken from the table without a DNA check. TRBV21-1 constitutes a pseudogene. The CDR3 has 13 amino acids. The CDR3 coding sequence is TGTGCCAGCAGCAAAGTTGGTCGGCGGGAGCAGTACTTC. Translated: CASSKVGRREQYF.

The chain links TRBV12-5 to TRBJ1-2, with 7 bases lining up with TRBD1. CDR1 LGHNT and CDR2 FRNRAP come from the germline V gene. The V gene end was trimmed by 7 bases and the J gene end by 3 bases; junction bases not matched to a gene: 5. CDR3 length equals 13 residues. CDR3 in amino acids: CASADRVYYGYTF. In nucleotides, the CDR3 is TGTGCTAGTGCAGACAGGGTCTACTATGGCTACACCTTC.

This clone was counted a single time. As DNA, the CDR3 is TGTGCCAGCAGCCTAACAGGAAGTAATGAAAAACTGTTTTTT. It specifies CASSLTGSNEKLFF. This chain uses TRBV7-6 with TRBJ1-4; weak D call: TRBD1 (5 bases). The CDR3 loop spans 14 amino acids. V lost 5 bases and J 4 bases, leaving 11 bases between the germline ends. CDR1 is SGHVS and CDR2 is FNYEAQ in the germline V gene.

The CDR3 bases are TGTGCCAGCAGCTTCAGGGGTAGCGGGCTCACCGGGGAGCTGTTTTTT. As protein: CASSFRGSGLTGELFF. The chain is built from TRBV11-2 and TRBJ2-2, with D perhaps matching TRBD2 (7 bases). V was trimmed by 3 bases and J by 4 bases, leaving 15 bases between them. This CDR3 spans 16 amino acids. CDR1 is SGHAT and CDR2 is FQNNGV in the germline V gene.

The V and J genes are TRBV29-1 and TRBJ1-5; tentatively, D is TRBD1 (6 bases). The CDR3 has 15 residues. Germline CDR1 and CDR2: SQVTM and ANQGSEA. V dropped 7 bases and J dropped 2 bases, with 18 bases sitting between them. CDR3 bases: TGCAGCGCCCGAGGGGGGGGCGCGGGCAATCAGCCCCAGCATTTT. This encodes CSARGGGAGNQPQHF.

This chain uses TRBV7-2 with TRBJ2-7, with D unresolved. The CDR3 runs to 13 residues. Germline CDR1 is SGHTA and CDR2 is FQGNSA. Trimming cost V 2 bases and J 6 bases, with 11 bases left between them. The CDR3 loop is CASSLTLGVEQYF. The CDR3 bases are TGTGCCAGCAGCTTAACCCTAGGTGTCGAGCAGTACTTC.

The chain joins TRBV6-1 to TRBJ1-5; 7 nucleotides agree with TRBD1. The CDR3 is made up of 14 amino acids. In germline, CDR1 is MNHNS, CDR2 SASEGT. Trimming took 0 bases from V and 7 from J; bases not matched to a gene: 3. In DNA form, the CDR3 reads TGTGCCAGCAGTGAAGCGACAGGGTGGCAGCCCCAGCATTTT. Protein sequence: CASSEATGWQPQHF.

This chain joins TRBV5-6 and TRBJ1-3, with D uncertain. Germline CDR1 and CDR2: SGHDT and YYEEEE. This CDR3 comprises 16 residues. With 0 bases removed from V and 4 bases from J, the gap between germline ends came to 14 bases. The CDR3 protein is CASSLGFPGSGNTIYF. CDR3 in DNA: TGTGCCAGCAGCTTGGGCTTTCCGGGTTCAGGAAACACCATATATTTT. Complete variable domain (other parts from reference TRBV5-6 and TRBJ1-3): DAGVTQSPTHLIKTRGQQVTLRCSPKSGHDTVSWYQQALGQGPQFIFQYYEEEERQRGNFPDRFSGHQFPNYSSELNVNALLLGDSALYLCASSLGFPGSGNTIYFGEGSWLTVV.

This chain links TRBV6-2 or TRBV6-3 with TRBJ2-7, with unresolved D. Germline V gene lookup returns CDR1 MNHEY and CDR2 SVGEGT. This CDR3 has 14 residues. Trimming stripped 4 bases from V and 0 bases from J, with 10 bases between. CDR3 amino acids: CASSSNSNSYEQYF. In DNA form, the CDR3 reads TGTGCCAGCAGTTCTAACAGTAACTCCTACGAGCAGTACTTC.

The chain combines TRBV11-2 with TRBJ2-5, with 9 bases lining up with TRBD2. CDR1 and CDR2 from the germline V gene are SGHAT and FQNNGV. V was pared by 6 bases and J by 0 bases, with 5 bases of the junction left unmatched. This CDR3 is built from 15 residues. The CDR3 coding sequence is TGTGCCAGCAGTAGCGGGGGCCTGTACCAAGAGACCCAGTACTTC. It specifies CASSSGGLYQETQYF.

The genes are TRBV4-3 and TRBJ1-1, with 8 bases that match TRBD1. Unmatched junction bases numbered 5, after V lost 4 bases and J lost 4 bases. Germline V gene lookup returns CDR1 LGHNA and CDR2 YSLEER. The CDR3 totals 14 residues. The CDR3 loop reads CASSLLTGGTEAFF. CDR3 bases: TGCGCCAGCAGCCTTCTCACAGGGGGCACTGAAGCTTTCTTT.

This clone was recorded a few times. This chain uses TRBV6-5 with TRBJ1-6; 7 bases match TRBD1. CDR1 is MNHEY and CDR2 is SVGAGI in the germline V gene. The CDR3 is made up of 15 amino acids. With V trimmed by 5 bases and J by 5 bases, 6 bases remained unmatched. Here the CDR3 reads CASSLDRANNSPLHF. CDR3 coding DNA: TGTGCCAGCAGTCTAGACAGGGCGAATAATTCACCCCTCCACTTT.

J is TRBJ2-2 and V is TRBV30; weak D call: TRBD1 (5 bases). The CDR3 sequence is 14 residues long. V lost 2 bases and J 3 bases, leaving 10 bases between the germline ends. From germline, CDR1 is GTSNPN and CDR2 SVGIG (reference sequence). CDR3 nucleotide sequence: TGTGCCTGGAGTAAGGGGCGCGACACCGGGGAGCTGTTTTTT. As protein: CAWSKGRDTGELFF.

The rearrangement uses TRBV18 and TRBJ1-1; D is possibly TRBD1 (6 bases). The CDR3 is made up of 16 amino acids. Trimming removed 0 bases at V and 3 bases at J, with 14 bases between. The germline V gene has CDR1 KGHSH and CDR2 LQKENI. The chain's CDR3 is CASSPPSPRGYTEAFF. The CDR3 DNA sequence: TGTGCCAGCTCACCACCGTCTCCTAGGGGGTACACTGAAGCTTTCTTT.